This T cell receptor beta chain is from a study of blood T cell repertoires in COVID-19. Germline V gives CDR1 SGHTA, CDR2 FQGNSA. The CDR3 extends over 12 amino acids. V gave up 5 bases and J gave up 5 bases, with 9 bases separating them. Methods used by the authors: Counts of nucleated cells, estimated from reference gene primer amplification, were obtained. Data came from immunoSEQ multiplex PCR; TCRdb stores just in-frame clones and leaves some out. V, J and clone size were drawn from that table, and D and trimming were deduced from the DNA. In the table there are some 220,000 clones, about 80% of which are singletons.

Sequencing input: peripheral blood. The source of this sequence is a woman in her sixties with acute or convalescent COVID-19. This rearrangement joins TRBV7-2 to TRBJ2-5, with D unclear. CDR3 sequence: CASSPVRETQYF. CDR3 nucleotides: TGTGCCAGCAGCCCCGTTCGGGAGACCCAGTACTTC.